This T cell receptor beta chain stems from a study of T cell responses to AZD1222 COVID-19 vaccine. General study findings and limits: Possibly, clonal diversity was underestimated; donors were largely white British and included more females. Unmutated regions of variants are reportedly targeted by nearly half of spike-specific TCRs. The study found vaccine-associated CD4 TCRs spanning spike, dominant at 160-218 and 743-854.

TCRdb's copy holds only in-frame clones and misses some; the assay was immunoSEQ multiplex PCR. The table has 100,000 to 150,000 clones, just over 85% seen once. With respect to this clone: Its antigen is not identified.

Here the sequenced sample was peripheral blood, taken on day 0 of MenACWY control vaccination. This receptor was taken from an adult in good health.

DNA of the CDR3: TGCGCCAGCAGCTTTAGCGGGACGACCACAGATACGCAGTATTTT. Its protein is CASSFSGTTTDTQYF. The V and J genes are TRBV5-1 and TRBJ2-3; 8 bases map to TRBD2. The CDR3 sequence is 15 residues long. J lost 2 bases, V lost 2 bases, and 4 bases had no gene match. Germline V CDR1 and CDR2: SGHRS, YFSETQ.